The source of this T cell receptor beta chain is a study of cytomegalovirus exposure and HLA in healthy donors. A word on this clone: As yet, its antigen is unknown.

Whole-study findings and limits: At a 0.05 false discovery rate, a later analysis found some 18,000 TCR beta sequences to be associated with HLA alleles. HLA restriction was apparent for most CMV-associated TCR beta chains in a later analysis. Association of a missense DCLRE1C variant with TCR beta V- and J-gene trimming was reported in a later analysis.

The PCR used 60 Vbeta and 13 Jbeta primers. Profiling relied on immunoSEQ multiplex PCR, and the TCRdb table lists in-frame clones only, not all of them. The data hold 150,000 to 170,000 clones, with more than 75% observed a single time. Per germline, CDR1 SQVTM and CDR2 ANQGSEA. The CDR3 consists of 14 residues. Germline trimming cut 1 base from V and 6 bases from J; bases unmatched to any gene: 3. This receptor was identified in a man younger than 45 in good health and CMV-seropositive. The source material was PBMCs. The chain links TRBV29-1 to TRBJ1-1, with 12 bases matching TRBD1. The CDR3 DNA reads TGCAGCGTTGAAGTGGGACAGGGGGCAGCTGAAGCTTTCTTT. Its translation is CSVEVGQGAAEAFF.